These 6 T cell receptor beta chains share one sample of origin, sequenced in a study of blood T cell repertoires in COVID-19. Repertoires were generated with immunoSEQ multiplex PCR, while TCRdb's copy carries only in-frame clones and drops some. In the table there are about 360,000 clones, around 84% of which are singletons. Sequenced sample: peripheral blood. The receptors stem from a human donor in a cohort sampled during active COVID-19.

The chain carries TRBV9 and TRBJ2-5, with a weak D call TRBD1 (5 bases). The V end lost 0 bases, the J end lost 2 bases, and 17 bases lay between the germline ends. The CDR3 length is 17 residues. Germline V gives CDR1 SGDLS, CDR2 YYNGEE. The CDR3, as DNA: TGTGCCAGCAGCGTAGCTAGACAGCCACATCAACAAGAGACCCAGTACTTC. This sequence encodes CASSVARQPHQQETQYF.

This chain links TRBV5-1 with TRBJ2-5, with 8 bases that match TRBD1. The CDR3 is 18 residues long. V lost 3 bases to trimming and J lost 2 bases; unmatched junction nucleotides: 15. Looked up from germline, CDR1 is SGHRS and CDR2 is YFSETQ. The CDR3: CASSSGQGYRSGQETQYF. In nucleotides, the CDR3 is TGCGCCAGCAGCTCCGGACAGGGTTATCGTTCGGGTCAAGAGACCCAGTACTTC.

Details on this clone: The same CDR3 is also encoded by other DNA sequences in this sample. The V and J genes are TRBV30 and TRBJ2-7; D is possibly TRBD2 (6 bases). The CDR3 is 12 residues long. V shed 3 bases and J shed 4 bases, with 10 bases lying between them. Germline assignment: CDR1 GTSNPN and CDR2 SVGIG (reference sequence). CDR3 residues: CAWSGGGYEQYF. CDR3 sequence (DNA): TGTGCCTGGAGCGGGGGAGGTTACGAGCAGTACTTC.

Remarks on this clone: The identical CDR3 is also encoded by other nucleotide sequences in the sample. CDR3 sequence (DNA): TGTGCCTGTCGAGGGAACACTGAAGCTTTCTTT. This sequence encodes CACRGNTEAFF. V gene TRBV30 combines with J gene TRBJ1-1; D call uncertain. The germline gives CDR1 GTSNPN, CDR2 SVGIG (reference sequence). Deletions cut 6 bases from V and 1 base from J, with 6 bases between. The CDR3 length is 11 residues.

The chain couples TRBV7-2 to TRBJ1-2, with D uncertain. Germline V gene data show CDR1 as SGHTA and CDR2 as FQGNSA. The ends were cut back, 0 bases at V and 5 bases at J, with 16 bases in the middle. The length of the CDR3 is 16 residues. The chain's CDR3 is CASSLASAVFSYGYTF. CDR3 sequence (DNA): TGTGCCAGCAGCTTAGCGAGCGCCGTTTTCTCTTATGGCTACACCTTC.

CDR3 nucleotides: TGTGCCAGCAGTTCTCAGGGTTACGAGCAGTACTTC. It is translated as CASSSQGYEQYF. The V and J genes are TRBV12-3 or TRBV12-4 and TRBJ2-7; D might be TRBD1 (5 bases). CDR3 length: 12 residues. The V end lost 4 bases, the J end lost 4 bases, and 8 bases lay between the germline ends.